The 7 T cell receptor beta chains in this list originate from one sample, sequenced in a study of vaccination and CD4 T cells after COVID-19. Their cognate antigens are unknown. Regarding treatment: approximately nine-day PBMC culture with coronavirus spike peptide pools or control peptides (ViraFEST assay). According to the study, CD4+ T cells from the unexposed donor were gathered ahead of the COVID-19 pandemic (2011-2018). Sequencing of DNA taken from cultured CD4+ T cells relied on the Oncomine TCR Beta short-read assay. TCRdb recomputed calls from the PCR reads with MiXCR, one row per CDR3 protein. The sample yields 8,500 to 9,500 distinct CDR3 sequences, 45% seen once. Source material: CD4+ T cells from blood, cultured in vitro. The receptor source for this set is a human donor in good health.

Only a few counts were recorded for this clonotype. The V gene is TRBV7-8, the J gene TRBJ2-1, with 7 nucleotides matching TRBD2. Germline V lookup: CDR1 SGHVS, CDR2 FQNEAQ. This CDR3 has 13 amino acids. V shed 5 bases and J 14 bases; nucleotides not matched to a gene: 12. CDR3 nucleotides: TGTGCCAGCAGCCCCGATGGACTAGTGGGAAAGTTCTTC. Translated: CASSPDGLVGKFF.

The CDR3 loop is CASKRTGDLLADTQYF. The CDR3 DNA sequence: TGTGCCAGCAAACGGACAGGGGATTTGTTGGCAGATACGCAGTATTTT. V usage is TRBV2 and J usage is TRBJ2-3; 9 bases match TRBD1. V gave up 7 bases and J gave up 4 bases; unmatched junction bases: 12. The CDR3 consists of 16 residues. The germline V gene has CDR1 SNHLY and CDR2 FYNNEI.

CDR3 sequence reads: CASSHPLGTLINEQFF. The CDR3 DNA follows: TGTGCCAGCAGCCATCCTCTCGGGACCTTAATCAATGAGCAGTTCTTC. The rearrangement joins TRBV27 to TRBJ2-1, with D perhaps being TRBD1 or TRBD2 (5 bases each). V was cut by 6 bases and J by 6 bases, with 21 bases left in between. CDR1 is MNHEY and CDR2 is SMNVEV in the germline V gene (reference sequence). The CDR3 spans 16 residues.

This clonotype has a handful of counts. This rearrangement joins TRBV10-3 to TRBJ1-2; D unclear. The CDR3 loop spans 11 amino acids. Per germline, CDR1 ENHRY and CDR2 SYGVKD. The germline V and J ends were trimmed by 3 bases and 2 bases, with 1 base remaining between them. CDR3 DNA: TGTGCCATCAGTGAAAACTATGGCTACACCTTC. Its translation: CAISENYGYTF.

The chain joins TRBV23-1 to TRBJ2-2; no clear D. TRBV23-1 is treated as an ORF (open reading frame) with a function not yet certain. This CDR3 comprises 11 residues. V lost 10 bases and J lost 6, with 9 bases in between. The CDR3 loop is CATYGPGELFF. CDR3 DNA: TGCGCCACCTACGGTCCCGGGGAGCTGTTTTTT.

V is TRBV6-1 and J is TRBJ1-1, with D unclear. Trimming left V 0 bases short and J 1 base short, with 3 bases between. The CDR3 loop spans 13 amino acids. Looked up from germline, CDR1 is MNHNS and CDR2 is SASEGT. Here the CDR3 reads CASSEAENTEAFF. The CDR3 nucleotides are TGTGCCAGCAGTGAAGCGGAGAACACTGAAGCTTTCTTT.

The chain couples TRBV20-1 to TRBJ1-2; D possibly corresponds to TRBD1 (6 bases). V was pared by 2 bases and J by 7 bases, with 14 bases between. The CDR3 has 13 residues. Germline-derived CDR1 and CDR2 are DFQATT and SNEGSKA (reference sequence). The CDR3 DNA sequence: TGCAGTGCTAGACCTCCGAACAGGGCTGGCTACACCTTC. It encodes CSARPPNRAGYTF.